The 31 T cell receptor beta chains given below trace back to one sample, sequenced in a study of blood T cell repertoires in COVID-19. Measured with immunoSEQ multiplex PCR; TCRdb has only the in-frame clones, and not every one. Among roughly 87,000 clones listed, around nine tenths were seen once. The sample was peripheral blood. The receptors were sampled from a man between 40 and 49 years old with acute or convalescent COVID-19.

The chain carries TRBV30 and TRBJ1-2; D perhaps matches TRBD1 (5 bases). This CDR3 spans 15 amino acids. Germline V gene data show CDR1 as GTSNPN and CDR2 as SVGIG (reference sequence). V shed 0 bases and J shed 7 bases, with 18 bases lying between them. CDR3 region: CAWSVDGGIGSGYTF. DNA of the CDR3: TGTGCCTGGAGTGTAGACGGGGGGATCGGGAGTGGCTACACCTTC.

This rearrangement joins TRBV6-6 to TRBJ1-4, with 7 bases that match TRBD1. After removal of 3 bases from V and 7 bases from J, the junction contained 11 bases not matched to a gene. Germline lookup yields CDR1 MNHNY and CDR2 SVGAGI (reference sequence). The CDR3 is made up of 16 amino acids. CDR3 in amino acids: CASSYVAGGMGEKLFF. The CDR3 DNA sequence: TGTGCCAGCAGTTATGTGGCAGGGGGGATGGGTGAAAAACTGTTTTTT.

The CDR3 reads CASTPRDSFNEKLFF. The CDR3 coding sequence is TGTGCCAGTACCCCCCGGGACAGTTTTAATGAAAAACTGTTTTTT. V usage is TRBV19 and J usage is TRBJ1-4; TRBD1 aligns across 7 bases. Germline V lookup: CDR1 LNHDA, CDR2 SQIVND (reference sequence). The CDR3 has 15 amino acids. V was pared by 7 bases and J by 4 bases, with 9 bases of the junction left unmatched.

The genes are TRBV9 and TRBJ2-2; D may be TRBD1 or TRBD2 (9 bases each). This CDR3 has 21 residues. V was clipped by 4 bases and J by 5 bases, with 33 bases between them. Germline assignment: CDR1 SGDLS and CDR2 YYNGEE. The CDR3 sequence: CASSPRPGTGFYLAGTGELFF. The CDR3 DNA reads TGTGCCAGCAGCCCACGCCCCGGGACAGGGTTTTACCTAGCGGGGACCGGGGAGCTGTTTTTT. The full variable domain, completed using reference TRBV9 and TRBJ2-2, is DSGVTQTPKHLITATGQRVTLRCSPRSGDLSVYWYQQSLDQGLQFLIQYYNGEERAKGNILERFSAQQFPDLHSELNLSSLELGDSALYFCASSPRPGTGFYLAGTGELFFGEGSRLTVL.

This sequence joins TRBV6-5 and TRBJ1-6, with D possibly matching TRBD1 (6 bases). Trimming left V 2 bases short and J 5 bases short, with 10 bases between. Germline CDR1 MNHEY, CDR2 SVGAGI. The CDR3 sequence is 15 residues long. The CDR3 protein is CASSYSRGNNSPLHF. As DNA, the CDR3 is TGTGCCAGCAGTTACAGCAGGGGTAATAATTCACCCCTCCACTTT.

The rearrangement links TRBV20-1 to TRBJ2-1, with D maybe TRBD1 (5 bases). CDR3 length: 14 residues. Germline loops: CDR1 DFQATT, CDR2 SNEGSKA (reference sequence). V lost 3 bases and J 5 bases, leaving 14 bases between the germline ends. The CDR3 is CSASKGMGHNEQFF. The CDR3 DNA is TGCAGTGCTAGTAAGGGGATGGGCCACAATGAGCAGTTCTTC.

DNA for the CDR3: TGTGCCAGGATACGAACAGGGCAGGGGAAGAACACTGAAGCTTTCTTT. It specifies CARIRTGQGKNTEAFF. The J gene is TRBJ1-1, the V gene TRBV14; D might be TRBD1 (6 bases). Trimming took 9 bases from V and 1 from J, leaving 21 bases between them. Germline CDR1 is SGHDN and CDR2 is FVKESK. This CDR3 is 16 amino acids long.

V and J are TRBV12-3 or TRBV12-4 and TRBJ2-5; 10 nucleotides agree with TRBD1. The CDR3 contains 13 residues. The ends lost 5 bases at V and 5 bases at J; junction bases unmatched: 2. In nucleotides, the CDR3 is TGTGCCAGCAGTCCGGGACAGGGGGAGACCCAGTACTTC. It yields the protein CASSPGQGETQYF.

V usage is TRBV7-2 and J usage is TRBJ1-2; 10 bases match TRBD1. The junction had 7 bases not matched to a gene; V was cut back by 5 bases and J by 7 bases. The germline CDR1 and CDR2 sequences are SGHTA and FQGNSA. The CDR3 length is 14 residues. The chain's CDR3 is CASSQTGGGGGYTF. In nucleotides, the CDR3 is TGTGCCAGCAGCCAGACAGGGGGCGGAGGTGGCTACACCTTC.

The chain is built from TRBV3-1 (or the pseudogene TRBV3-2) and TRBJ2-7; 10 positions match TRBD1. The CDR3 totals 15 residues. After removal of 5 bases from V and 4 bases from J, the junction contained 8 bases not matched to a gene. Germline V lookup: CDR1 LGHDT, CDR2 YNNKEL (reference sequence). The CDR3 region has the DNA TGTGCCAGCAGCGAATCGAGACAGGGGGCATACGAGCAGTACTTC. As protein: CASSESRQGAYEQYF.

The rearrangement joins TRBV5-6 to TRBJ2-6; no clear D. The CDR3 sequence is 14 residues long. Trimming cost V 3 bases and J 4 bases, with 8 bases left between them. Germline lookup yields CDR1 SGHDT and CDR2 YYEEEE. As DNA, the CDR3 is TGTGCCAGCAGCTCCGGTGTGGGGGCCAACGTCCTGACTTTC. This sequence encodes CASSSGVGANVLTF.

This rearrangement joins TRBV18 to TRBJ1-5; 9 bases map to TRBD1. The V gene's germline CDR1 is KGHSH and CDR2 LQKENI. V gave up 3 bases and J gave up 9 bases; unmatched junction bases: 6. The CDR3 has 14 residues. In nucleotides, the CDR3 is TGTGCCAGCTCACCCGGGACAGGGCAAAGGCCCCAGCATTTT. Its translation: CASSPGTGQRPQHF.

The chain couples TRBV29-1 to TRBJ2-7; 9 nucleotides agree with TRBD2. Germline lookup yields CDR1 SQVTM and CDR2 ANQGSEA. The length of the CDR3 is 14 residues. Trimming cost V 5 bases and J 1 base; bases outside gene matches: 6. The CDR3 nucleotides read TGCAGCGTTTCTCCTAGCGGGAATTCCTACGAGCAGTACTTC. Translating gives CSVSPSGNSYEQYF.

The chain carries TRBV13 and TRBJ2-7; D is undetermined. The CDR3 contains 14 residues. Trimming stripped 0 bases from V and 2 bases from J, with 8 bases between. Germline V gene lookup returns CDR1 PRHDT and CDR2 FYEKMQ (reference sequence). CDR3 sequence reads: CASSLGRVTYEQYF. In nucleotides, the CDR3 is TGTGCCAGCAGCTTAGGTCGAGTGACCTACGAGCAGTACTTC.

This clone was counted a few times. V is TRBV5-1 and J is TRBJ2-2; D not certain. Looked up from germline, CDR1 is SGHRS and CDR2 is YFSETQ. Trimming took 0 bases from V and 4 from J, leaving 7 bases between them. The CDR3 contains 14 residues. The DNA of the CDR3 is TGCGCCAGCAGCTTGGGAGTTGGCACCGGGGAGCTGTTTTTT. Encoded protein: CASSLGVGTGELFF.

The DNA of the CDR3 is TGTGCCAGCTCCGGGACAGGCCAAAAACTGTTTTTT. As protein: CASSGTGQKLFF. V usage is TRBV30 and J usage is TRBJ1-4; 8 nucleotides align to TRBD1. The junction had 8 bases not matched to a gene; V was cut back by 8 bases and J by 9 bases. Germline V gives CDR1 GTSNPN, CDR2 SVGIG (reference sequence). The CDR3 extends over 12 amino acids.

The chain links TRBV2 to TRBJ2-7, with 10 bases identical to TRBD1. Germline loops: CDR1 SNHLY, CDR2 FYNNEI. The V segment lost 5 bases and the J segment 3 bases; nucleotides outside the gene matches: 10. This CDR3 is 16 amino acids long. The CDR3 region is CASSTWERTGGYEQYF. CDR3 bases: TGTGCCAGCAGTACTTGGGAGCGGACAGGGGGCTACGAGCAGTACTTC.

CDR3 DNA sequence: TGTGCCAGCAGACCCCAGGCGTACCTTTACGAGCAGTACTTC. Residues: CASRPQAYLYEQYF. This chain joins TRBV7-8 and TRBJ2-7; D unclear. The V gene's germline CDR1 is SGHVS and CDR2 FQNEAQ. V was clipped by 6 bases and J by 4 bases, with 16 bases between them. CDR3 size: 14 residues.

The CDR3 loop is CASSFNVWNTGELFF. In DNA, the CDR3 is TGTGCCAGCAGCTTTAATGTTTGGAACACCGGGGAGCTGTTTTTT. The chain recombines TRBV7-2 with TRBJ2-2; D gene unclear. Germline CDR1 and CDR2: SGHTA and FQGNSA. V gave up 3 bases and J gave up 1 base, with 9 bases separating them. The CDR3 runs to 15 residues. The full variable domain, completed using reference TRBV7-2 and TRBJ2-2, is GAGVSQSPSNKVTEKGKDVELRCDPISGHTALYWYRQSLGQGLEFLIYFQGNSAPDKSGLPSDRFSAERTGGSVSTLTIQRTQQEDSAVYLCASSFNVWNTGELFFGEGSRLTVL.

The sample holds many counts of this clone. The rearrangement uses TRBV19 and TRBJ2-1; 8 bases are a match to TRBD2. Germline trimming cut 3 bases from V and 4 bases from J; bases unmatched to any gene: 5. Per the germline V gene, CDR1 is LNHDA and CDR2 is SQIVND (reference sequence). The CDR3 sequence is 15 residues long. This CDR3 is CASSMSQRGYNEQFF. CDR3 DNA: TGTGCCAGTAGTATGTCCCAGCGGGGGTACAATGAGCAGTTCTTC.

Comments on this clone: Other DNA sequences of this sample code for an identical CDR3. The V and J genes are TRBV7-2 and TRBJ2-1; 11 nucleotides line up with TRBD1. This CDR3 spans 15 amino acids. Germline loops: CDR1 SGHTA, CDR2 FQGNSA. The J segment lost 6 bases and the V segment lost 5 bases, leaving 6 bases of the junction unmatched. CDR3 amino acids: CASSPGQGAGNEQFF. The CDR3 region has the DNA TGTGCCAGCAGCCCCGGACAGGGGGCGGGCAATGAGCAGTTCTTC. The entire variable domain, with the rest obtained from reference TRBV7-2 and TRBJ2-1, is as follows: GAGVSQSPSNKVTEKGKDVELRCDPISGHTALYWYRQSLGQGLEFLIYFQGNSAPDKSGLPSDRFSAERTGGSVSTLTIQRTQQEDSAVYLCASSPGQGAGNEQFFGPGTRLTVL.

The DNA of the CDR3 is TGTGCCAGCAGCTTAGGCTTCAGGGGGCAGACTGAAGCTTTCTTT. Its protein is CASSLGFRGQTEAFF. V is TRBV11-2 and J is TRBJ1-1, with 8 bases lining up with TRBD1. The V gene's germline CDR1 is SGHAT and CDR2 FQNNGV. The CDR3 loop spans 15 amino acids. V lost 1 base to trimming and J lost 5 bases; unmatched junction nucleotides: 6.

This clone appeared a single time. The genes are TRBV30 and TRBJ1-5; D is possibly TRBD1 (6 bases). Trimming took off 2 bases at V and 4 bases at J, with 12 bases between the two ends. CDR3 size: 14 residues. In germline, CDR1 is GTSNPN, CDR2 SVGIG (reference sequence). CDR3 loop: CAWSSGTLNQPQHF. DNA of the CDR3: TGTGCCTGGAGTTCCGGGACATTGAATCAGCCCCAGCATTTT.

This chain links TRBV3-1 (or the pseudogene TRBV3-2) with TRBJ2-1, with TRBD2 identical over 10 bases. The V gene end was trimmed by 11 bases and the J gene end by 8 bases; junction bases not matched to a gene: 12. The CDR3 covers 14 residues. The germline gives CDR1 LGHDT, CDR2 YNNKEL (reference sequence). The CDR3 DNA is TGTGCCTGTGGTGGGGGACTAGCGTTCTATGAGCAGTTCTTC. This gives the protein CACGGGLAFYEQFF.

CDR3 loop: CASSLGAAGNTIYF. As DNA, the CDR3 is TGTGCCAGCAGCTTGGGGGCAGCCGGAAACACCATATATTTT. This rearrangement joins TRBV5-5 to TRBJ1-3; D not resolved. The CDR3 runs 14 residues. Germline assignment: CDR1 SGHKS and CDR2 YYEKEE (reference sequence). Trimming removed 0 bases at V and 4 bases at J, with 8 bases between.

The rearrangement uses TRBV5-8 and TRBJ2-3; no definite D call. Germline V gene lookup returns CDR1 SGHTS and CDR2 YDEGEE. The ends were cut back, 1 base at V and 1 base at J, with 4 bases in the middle. The CDR3 runs to 13 residues. The CDR3 region has the DNA TGTGCCAGCAGCTTGAGCGGCACAGATACGCAGTATTTT. The encoded protein is CASSLSGTDTQYF.

V gene TRBV29-1 combines with J gene TRBJ1-1; 8 nucleotides match TRBD1. The CDR3 is 14 residues long. With 6 bases clipped from V and 1 base from J, the junction kept 7 bases outside the gene matches. Germline-derived CDR1 and CDR2 are SQVTM and ANQGSEA. The CDR3 DNA follows: TGCAGCGTAAGGACAGGGATACGGAACACTGAAGCTTTCTTT. It translates to CSVRTGIRNTEAFF.

This clone was seen just once. V usage is TRBV11-2 and J usage is TRBJ2-1, with 10 bases that match TRBD2. V lost 0 bases to trimming and J lost 9 bases; unmatched junction nucleotides: 11. In germline, CDR1 is SGHAT, CDR2 FQNNGV. This CDR3 spans 17 amino acids. The chain's CDR3 is CASSLDRSPSGSLEQFF. The CDR3, as DNA: TGTGCCAGCAGCTTAGACAGGTCGCCTAGCGGGAGTCTTGAGCAGTTCTTC.

The gene calls are TRBV20-1 and TRBJ1-2; D is ambiguous. The CDR3 has 11 residues. The V end was cut by 0 bases, the J end by 11 bases, with 10 bases between. Germline CDR1 DFQATT, CDR2 SNEGSKA (reference sequence). The CDR3 sequence is CSARDVGGYTF. For the CDR3, the DNA is TGCAGTGCTAGAGATGTAGGAGGTTACACCTTC.

This chain's CDR3 is CASTRLAGGTGELFF. The CDR3 nucleotides read TGTGCCAGCACTAGACTAGCGGGGGGCACCGGGGAGCTGTTTTTT. V usage is TRBV7-2 and J usage is TRBJ2-2; 13 positions agree with TRBD2. The CDR3 loop spans 15 amino acids. The V gene's germline CDR1 is SGHTA and CDR2 FQGNSA. V was clipped by 7 bases and J by 4 bases; unmatched bases: 3.

This chain links TRBV15 with TRBJ1-2, with 8 bases matching TRBD1. CDR1 LNHNV and CDR2 YYDKDF come from the germline V gene (reference sequence). This CDR3 is 16 amino acids long. V was pared by 1 base and J by 3 bases, with 7 bases of the junction left unmatched. The CDR3 DNA reads TGTGCCACCAGCAGAGTAATAACAGGGGGGCACTATGGCTACACCTTC. Translated: CATSRVITGGHYGYTF.